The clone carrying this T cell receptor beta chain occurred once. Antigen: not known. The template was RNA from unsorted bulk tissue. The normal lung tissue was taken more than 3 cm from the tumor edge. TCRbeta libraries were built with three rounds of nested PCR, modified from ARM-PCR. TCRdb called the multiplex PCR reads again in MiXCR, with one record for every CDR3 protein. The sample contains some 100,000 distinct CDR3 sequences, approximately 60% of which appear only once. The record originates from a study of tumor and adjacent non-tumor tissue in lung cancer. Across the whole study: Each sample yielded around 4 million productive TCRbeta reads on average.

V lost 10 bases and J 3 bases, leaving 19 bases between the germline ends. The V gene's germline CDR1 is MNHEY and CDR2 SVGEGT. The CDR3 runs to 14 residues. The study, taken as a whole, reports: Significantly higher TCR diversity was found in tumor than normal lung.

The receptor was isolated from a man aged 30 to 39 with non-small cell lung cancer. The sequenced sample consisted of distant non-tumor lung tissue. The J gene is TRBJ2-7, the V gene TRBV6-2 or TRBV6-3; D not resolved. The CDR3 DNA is TGTGCCACCAGACCACATGAGGCCGGCTACGAGCAGTACTTC. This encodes CATRPHEAGYEQYF.